This TCR beta chain originates from a study of CD8 T cell repertoires and HIV-1 epitope variants. Overall study findings and caveats: Most of the nine antigen-specific clonotypes appeared cross-reactive to autologous or escape variants.

J gave up 5 bases and V 3 bases, and 5 bases lay outside the gene matches. This CDR3 region has 15 residues. Germline CDR1 SGDLS, CDR2 YYNGEE. A few counts support this clone. Its specificity is not known. Method: immunoSEQ multiplex PCR; TCRdb's copy keeps in-frame clones and lacks some. The data contain about 5,100 clones, around 61% of them seen just once; the ten biggest clones take up 35% to 50%. The material sequenced was cultured CD8+ T cells derived from PBMCs. The sequence derives from a male donor with HIV. J is TRBJ1-4 and V is TRBV9, with 9 bases matching TRBD1. The CDR3 is CASSATGTGNEKLFF. The CDR3 DNA reads as TGTGCCAGCAGCGCGACCGGGACAGGGAATGAAAAACTGTTTTTT.